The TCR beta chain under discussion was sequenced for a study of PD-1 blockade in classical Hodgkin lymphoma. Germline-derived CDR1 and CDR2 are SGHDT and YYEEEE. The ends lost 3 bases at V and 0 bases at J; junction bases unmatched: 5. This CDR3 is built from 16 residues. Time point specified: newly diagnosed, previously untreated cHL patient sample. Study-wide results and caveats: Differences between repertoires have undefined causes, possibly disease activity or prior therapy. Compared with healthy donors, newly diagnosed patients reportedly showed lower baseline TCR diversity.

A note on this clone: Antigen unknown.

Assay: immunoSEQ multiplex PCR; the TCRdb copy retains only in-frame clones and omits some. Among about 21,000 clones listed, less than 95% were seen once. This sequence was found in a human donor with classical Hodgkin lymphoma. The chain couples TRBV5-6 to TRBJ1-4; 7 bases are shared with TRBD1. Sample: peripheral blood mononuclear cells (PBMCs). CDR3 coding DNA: TGTGCCAGCAGCTCGGCAGGGGGTACAACTAATGAAAAACTGTTTTTT. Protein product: CASSSAGGTTNEKLFF.